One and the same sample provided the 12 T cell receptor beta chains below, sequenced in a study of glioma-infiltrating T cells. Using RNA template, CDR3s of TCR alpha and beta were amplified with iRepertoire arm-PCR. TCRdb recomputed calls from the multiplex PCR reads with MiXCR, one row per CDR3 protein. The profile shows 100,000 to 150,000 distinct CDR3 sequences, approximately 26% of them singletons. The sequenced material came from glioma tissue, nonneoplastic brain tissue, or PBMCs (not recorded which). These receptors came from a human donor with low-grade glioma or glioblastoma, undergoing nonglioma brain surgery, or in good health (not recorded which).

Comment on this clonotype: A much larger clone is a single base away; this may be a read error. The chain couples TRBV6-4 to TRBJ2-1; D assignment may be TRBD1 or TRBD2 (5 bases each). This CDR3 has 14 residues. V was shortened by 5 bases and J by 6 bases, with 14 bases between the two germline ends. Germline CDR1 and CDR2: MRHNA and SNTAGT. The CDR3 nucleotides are TGTGCCAGCAGTATGGGGGAGAGGTCCAATGAGCAGTTCTTC. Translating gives CASSMGERSNEQFF.

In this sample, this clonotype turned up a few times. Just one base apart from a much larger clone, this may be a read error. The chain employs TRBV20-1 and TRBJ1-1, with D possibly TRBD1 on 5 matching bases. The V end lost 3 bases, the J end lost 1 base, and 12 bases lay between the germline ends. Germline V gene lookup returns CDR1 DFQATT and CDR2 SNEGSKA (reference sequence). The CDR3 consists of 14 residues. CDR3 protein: CSARDQGENTEAFF. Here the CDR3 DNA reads TGCAGTGCTAGGGATCAGGGTGAGAACACTGAAGCTTTCTTT.

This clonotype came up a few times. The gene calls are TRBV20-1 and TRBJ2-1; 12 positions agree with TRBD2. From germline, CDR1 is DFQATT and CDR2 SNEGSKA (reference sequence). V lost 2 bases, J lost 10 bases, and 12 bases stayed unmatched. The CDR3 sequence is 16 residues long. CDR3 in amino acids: CSARLTSGGRSGEQFF. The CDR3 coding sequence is TGCAGTGCTAGACTCACTAGCGGGGGGAGATCCGGAGAGCAGTTCTTC.

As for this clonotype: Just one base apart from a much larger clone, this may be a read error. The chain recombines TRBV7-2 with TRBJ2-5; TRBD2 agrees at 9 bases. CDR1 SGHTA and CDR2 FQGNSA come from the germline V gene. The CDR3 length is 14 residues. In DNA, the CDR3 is TGTGCCATCAGCCCAGGGACTAGCAGGGAGACCCAGTACTTC. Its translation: CAISPGTSRETQYF.

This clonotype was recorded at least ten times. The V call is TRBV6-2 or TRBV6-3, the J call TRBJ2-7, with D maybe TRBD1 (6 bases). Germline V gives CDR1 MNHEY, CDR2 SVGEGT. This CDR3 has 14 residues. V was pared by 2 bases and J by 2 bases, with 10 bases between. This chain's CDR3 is CASSYGGLTYEQYV. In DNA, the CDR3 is TGTGCCAGCAGTTACGGGGGCTTAACCTACGAGCAGTACGTC.

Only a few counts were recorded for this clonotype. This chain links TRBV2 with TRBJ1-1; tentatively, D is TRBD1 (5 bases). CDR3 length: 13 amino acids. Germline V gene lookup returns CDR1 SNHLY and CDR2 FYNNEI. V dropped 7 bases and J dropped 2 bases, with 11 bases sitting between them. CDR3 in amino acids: CASTGTLNTEAFF. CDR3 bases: TGTGCCAGCACGGGGACCCTAAACACTGAAGCTTTCTTT.

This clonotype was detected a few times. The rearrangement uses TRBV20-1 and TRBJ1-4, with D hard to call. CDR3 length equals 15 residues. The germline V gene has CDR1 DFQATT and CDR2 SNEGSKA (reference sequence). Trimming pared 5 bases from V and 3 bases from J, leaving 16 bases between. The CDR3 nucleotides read TGCAGTGCTGGGAGACTACCCGCGGCTAATGAAAAACTGTTTTTT. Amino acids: CSAGRLPAANEKLFF.

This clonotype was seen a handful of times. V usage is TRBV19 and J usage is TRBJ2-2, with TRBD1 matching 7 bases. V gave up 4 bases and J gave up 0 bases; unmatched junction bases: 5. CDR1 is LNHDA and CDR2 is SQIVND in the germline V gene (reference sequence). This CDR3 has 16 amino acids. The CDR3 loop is CASSTWDSPNTGELFF. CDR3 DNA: TGTGCCAGTAGTACTTGGGACAGTCCGAACACCGGGGAGCTGTTTTTT. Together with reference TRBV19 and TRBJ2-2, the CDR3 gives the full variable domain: DGGITQSPKYLFRKEGQNVTLSCEQNLNHDAMYWYRQDPGQGLRLIYYSQIVNDFQKGDIAEGYSVSREKKESFPLTVTSAQKNPTAFYLCASSTWDSPNTGELFFGEGSRLTVL.

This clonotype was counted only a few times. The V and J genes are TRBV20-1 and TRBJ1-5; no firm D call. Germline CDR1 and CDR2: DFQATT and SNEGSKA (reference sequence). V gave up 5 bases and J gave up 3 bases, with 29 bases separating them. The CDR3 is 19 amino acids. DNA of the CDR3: TGCAGTGCTTCACGACTCTTAGGCCTACGGGCGGATTCCAATCAGCCCCAGCATTTT. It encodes CSASRLLGLRADSNQPQHF.

As DNA, the CDR3 is TGCAGCGTTGAAGACAGTCTGTTGGGCCTTGAAGCTTTCTTT. Translation: CSVEDSLLGLEAFF. The chain recombines TRBV29-1 with TRBJ1-1; D is undetermined. V was pared by 0 bases and J by 7 bases, with 15 bases between. This CDR3 spans 14 amino acids. CDR1 is SQVTM and CDR2 is ANQGSEA in the germline V gene.

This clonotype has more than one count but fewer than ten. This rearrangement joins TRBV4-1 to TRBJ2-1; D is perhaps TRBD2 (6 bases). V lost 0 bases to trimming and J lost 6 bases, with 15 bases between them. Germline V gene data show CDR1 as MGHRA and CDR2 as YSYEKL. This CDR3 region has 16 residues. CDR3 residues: CASSQDLSGTVNEQFF. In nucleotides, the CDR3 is TGCGCCAGCAGCCAAGATCTTTCCGGGACTGTCAATGAGCAGTTCTTC.

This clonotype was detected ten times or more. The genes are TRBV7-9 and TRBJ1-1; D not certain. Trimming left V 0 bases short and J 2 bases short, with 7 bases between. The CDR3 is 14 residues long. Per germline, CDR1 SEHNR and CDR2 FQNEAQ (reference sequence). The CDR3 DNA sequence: TGTGCCAGCAGCTTAGCTGGGTCAAACACTGAAGCTTTCTTT. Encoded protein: CASSLAGSNTEAFF. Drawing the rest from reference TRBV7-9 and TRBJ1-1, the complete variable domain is DTGVSQNPRHKITKRGQNVTFRCDPISEHNRLYWYRQTLGQGPEFLTYFQNEAQLEKSRLLSDRFSAERPKGSFSTLEIQRTEQGDSAMYLCASSLAGSNTEAFFGQGTRLTVV.